Below, 27 T cell receptor beta chains from the same sample are listed, as sequenced in a study of control samples from healthy donors and cancer patients. The table came from immunoSEQ multiplex PCR; TCRdb's copy has only in-frame clones and leaves some out. The sample records a few hundred thousand clones, 90% being singletons. Material: PBMCs. The receptors originated from a man aged 35-49 years with head and neck cancer.

V usage is TRBV7-9 and J usage is TRBJ2-7; possibly TRBD1 for D (5 bases). The CDR3 covers 12 residues. Per the germline V gene, CDR1 is SEHNR and CDR2 is FQNEAQ (reference sequence). V was trimmed by 4 bases and J by 6 bases, leaving 10 bases between them. The CDR3 DNA reads as TGTGCCAGCAGCTCAGGGTCGGGCGAGCAGTACTTC. This gives the protein CASSSGSGEQYF.

This chain joins TRBV28 and TRBJ2-5; 8 bases line up with TRBD2. Looked up from germline, CDR1 is MDHEN and CDR2 is SYDVKM. V shed 3 bases and J 5 bases; nucleotides not matched to a gene: 5. This CDR3 region has 14 residues. The CDR3 sequence: CASSFGGVRETQYF. The CDR3, as DNA: TGTGCCAGCAGTTTCGGGGGGGTCCGGGAGACCCAGTACTTC.

This sequence joins TRBV5-4 and TRBJ1-4, with TRBD1 identical over 8 bases. The length of the CDR3 is 15 residues. Germline loops: CDR1 SGHNT, CDR2 YYREEE (reference sequence). V lost 3 bases, J lost 3 bases, and 4 bases stayed unmatched. CDR3 DNA: TGTGCCAGCAGCTACGGACAGGGACCTAATGAAAAACTGTTTTTT. This codes for CASSYGQGPNEKLFF.

This clone appeared a single time. The chain uses TRBV6-5 and TRBJ1-1; the D is unclear. This CDR3 has 14 amino acids. Trimming shortened V by 7 bases and J by 6 bases, and 18 bases separated the two germline ends. Germline assignment: CDR1 MNHEY and CDR2 SVGAGI. The CDR3 loop reads CASTADSSLPEAFF. DNA of the CDR3: TGTGCCAGCACCGCCGACTCTAGCTTGCCTGAAGCTTTCTTT.

The chain combines TRBV18 with TRBJ1-3; D remains ambiguous. The germline V gene encodes CDR1 KGHSH and CDR2 LQKENI. V dropped 5 bases and J dropped 1 base, with 6 bases sitting between them. The CDR3 length is 13 residues. The CDR3 loop reads CASSTSSGNTIYF. The CDR3 DNA follows: TGTGCCAGCTCAACCAGTTCTGGAAACACCATATATTTT.

This clone has a single count. V gene TRBV12-3 or TRBV12-4 combines with J gene TRBJ1-1; no clear D. The V and J ends lost 3 bases and 4 bases respectively, with 6 bases between them. The CDR3 has 12 residues. CDR3 residues: CASSLGFTEAFF. CDR3 in DNA: TGTGCCAGCAGTTTGGGGTTCACTGAAGCTTTCTTT.

This chain connects TRBV7-2 to TRBJ1-3; D gene ambiguous. Trimming removed 8 bases at V and 2 bases at J, with 19 bases between. Per the germline V gene, CDR1 is SGHTA and CDR2 is FQGNSA. This CDR3 contains 16 residues. The CDR3: CASWDVAPTTGNTIYF. The CDR3 bases are TGTGCCAGCTGGGATGTGGCGCCGACGACTGGAAACACCATATATTTT.

The J gene is TRBJ2-3, the V gene TRBV7-3; 9 nucleotides line up with TRBD2. Germline CDR1 SGHTA, CDR2 FQGTGA. CDR3 length: 16 residues. Losses at the gene ends were 5 bases for V and 2 bases for J; bases not matched to a gene: 8. CDR3 sequence (DNA): TGTGCCAGCAGCACCGTAGCGGGGGCCAACACAGATACGCAGTATTTT. Residues: CASSTVAGANTDTQYF. Full variable domain (rest looked up from reference TRBV7-3 and TRBJ2-3): GAGVSQTPSNKVTEKGKYVELRCDPISGHTALYWYRQSLGQGPEFLIYFQGTGAADDSGLPNDRFFAVRPEGSVSTLKIQRTERGDSAVYLCASSTVAGANTDTQYFGPGTRLTVL.

This chain connects TRBV6-5 to TRBJ2-1; 9 nucleotides align to TRBD1. Germline loops: CDR1 MNHEY, CDR2 SVGAGI. The CDR3 runs to 14 residues. Trimming at V came to 10 bases and at J to 1 base, leaving 5 bases not matched to a gene. The CDR3 coding sequence is TGTGCCACTACCGGGACAGGGTCCTACAATGAGCAGTTCTTC. Translation gives CATTGTGSYNEQFF.

The chain employs TRBV30 and TRBJ1-6, with 9 positions matching TRBD1. The CDR3 has 15 amino acids. Unmatched junction bases numbered 4, after V lost 5 bases and J lost 2 bases. Germline V lookup: CDR1 GTSNPN, CDR2 SVGIG (reference sequence). For the CDR3, the DNA is TGTGCCTGGGATACAGGGGGCACCTATAATTCACCCCTCCACTTT. It encodes CAWDTGGTYNSPLHF.

The rearrangement joins TRBV11-3 to TRBJ2-3, with 14 bases lining up with TRBD2. The V and J ends lost 5 bases and 5 bases, in that order; junction bases with no gene match: 6. Germline V gene lookup returns CDR1 SGHNT and CDR2 YENEEA. This CDR3 comprises 16 residues. As DNA, the CDR3 is TGTGCCAGCAGCGCGGGACTAGCGGGAGACGTAGATACGCAGTATTTT. Amino acid sequence: CASSAGLAGDVDTQYF.

This chain links TRBV19 with TRBJ1-5; weak D call: TRBD1 (6 bases). The CDR3 is made up of 13 amino acids. With 5 bases removed from V and 6 bases from J, the gap between germline ends came to 11 bases. CDR1 LNHDA and CDR2 SQIVND come from the germline V gene (reference sequence). The CDR3 region has the DNA TGTGCCAGTAGTGGTACAGGGAGTCAGCCCCAGCATTTT. Protein product: CASSGTGSQPQHF.

This sequence joins TRBV7-8 and TRBJ2-1, with 9 bases lining up with TRBD2. CDR3 length equals 12 residues. Germline-derived CDR1 and CDR2 are SGHVS and FQNEAQ. Trimming took 5 bases from V and 15 from J; bases not matched to a gene: 8. CDR3 nucleotides: TGTGCCAGCAGCCTTATTAGCGGGGGCCCGTTCTTC. This codes for CASSLISGGPFF.

The chain couples TRBV20-1 to TRBJ1-5; 8 bases are a match to TRBD1. This CDR3 is 17 amino acids long. Germline lookup yields CDR1 DFQATT and CDR2 SNEGSKA (reference sequence). Trimming at V came to 3 bases and at J to 4 bases, leaving 14 bases not matched to a gene. The CDR3 bases are TGCAGTGCTAGTGGCCAGGGGGCGCAGAGCAAGAATCAGCCCCAGCATTTT. Its protein is CSASGQGAQSKNQPQHF.

V and J are TRBV5-1 and TRBJ2-3; 12 bases align to TRBD2. V dropped 0 bases and J dropped 4; count of bases not matched to a gene: 6. Per the germline V gene, CDR1 is SGHRS and CDR2 is YFSETQ. This CDR3 is built from 17 residues. CDR3 amino acids: CASSLELAGGLPDTQYF. The CDR3 DNA is TGCGCCAGCAGCTTGGAGCTAGCGGGGGGGCTCCCAGATACGCAGTATTTT. Variable domain in full (rest from reference TRBV5-1 and TRBJ2-3): KAGVTQTPRYLIKTRGQQVTLSCSPISGHRSVSWYQQTPGQGLQFLFEYFSETQRNKGNFPGRFSGRQFSNSRSEMNVSTLELGDSALYLCASSLELAGGLPDTQYFGPGTRLTVL.

The rearrangement uses TRBV28 and TRBJ1-5, with D perhaps matching TRBD1 (6 bases). V was trimmed by 5 bases and J by 0 bases, leaving 11 bases between them. CDR1 and CDR2 from the germline V gene are MDHEN and SYDVKM. This CDR3 comprises 15 residues. CDR3 protein: CASSRGAPSNQPQHF. The DNA of the CDR3 is TGTGCCAGCAGTAGGGGGGCACCTAGCAATCAGCCCCAGCATTTT. Full variable domain (missing parts from reference TRBV28 and TRBJ1-5): DVKVTQSSRYLVKRTGEKVFLECVQDMDHENMFWYRQDPGLGLRLIYFSYDVKMKEKGDIPEGYSVSREKKERFSLILESASTNQTSMYLCASSRGAPSNQPQHFGDGTRLSIL.

The rearrangement uses TRBV9 and TRBJ2-2; D is ambiguous. Per the germline V gene, CDR1 is SGDLS and CDR2 is YYNGEE. Trimming pared 5 bases from V and 0 bases from J, leaving 2 bases between. The CDR3 sequence is 12 residues long. In DNA, the CDR3 is TGTGCCAGCAGTGCGAACACCGGGGAGCTGTTTTTT. Encoded protein: CASSANTGELFF.

This sequence joins TRBV16 and TRBJ2-7; D remains unclear. There are 12 residues in the CDR3. Germline V gives CDR1 KGHSY, CDR2 FQNENV. Deletions cut 4 bases from V and 3 bases from J, with 7 bases between. The CDR3 loop reads CASSLSLYEQYF. In DNA, the CDR3 is TGTGCCAGCAGCCTATCACTCTACGAGCAGTACTTC.

CDR3: CASSPGQGNEQYF. CDR3 sequence (DNA): TGTGCCAGCTCACCTGGACAGGGGAACGAGCAGTACTTC. This sequence joins TRBV18 and TRBJ2-7; 9 bases line up with TRBD1. This CDR3 contains 13 residues. The V segment lost 3 bases and the J segment 5 bases; nucleotides outside the gene matches: 2. The germline V gene encodes CDR1 KGHSH and CDR2 LQKENI.

This clone was seen just once. This chain links TRBV7-2 with TRBJ2-1; the match to TRBD1 covers 11 bases. Trimming took 5 bases from V and 5 from J; bases not matched to a gene: 5. Per germline, CDR1 SGHTA and CDR2 FQGNSA. This CDR3 has 15 residues. CDR3 amino acids: CASSQDRGHNNEQFF. DNA of the CDR3: TGTGCCAGCAGCCAGGACAGGGGGCATAACAATGAGCAGTTCTTC.

The V gene is TRBV27, the J gene TRBJ1-5; D gene unclear. In germline, CDR1 is MNHEY, CDR2 SMNVEV (reference sequence). The CDR3 consists of 15 residues. Trimming stripped 1 base from V and 4 bases from J, with 11 bases between. The CDR3 loop is CASSLYRDPNQPQHF. In DNA, the CDR3 is TGTGCCAGCAGTTTATATCGCGACCCGAATCAGCCCCAGCATTTT.

This rearrangement joins TRBV5-6 to TRBJ2-7; 10 positions match TRBD1. The CDR3 sequence is 15 residues long. V lost 5 bases, J lost 6 bases, and 11 bases stayed unmatched. Germline CDR1 and CDR2: SGHDT and YYEEEE. Here the CDR3 reads CASSPGTGVEGEQYF. The CDR3 DNA reads as TGTGCCAGCAGTCCCGGGACAGGGGTGGAGGGCGAGCAGTACTTC.

The sample holds one count of this clone. This chain links TRBV5-6 with TRBJ2-1; D remains ambiguous. The CDR3 spans 17 residues. V lost 0 bases, J lost 1 base, and 14 bases lay in between. Germline CDR1 SGHDT, CDR2 YYEEEE. The CDR3 loop reads CASSLAHTLESYNEQFF. CDR3 nucleotide sequence: TGTGCCAGCAGCTTGGCCCATACGTTGGAATCCTACAATGAGCAGTTCTTC.

This clone was observed a single time. The chain is built from TRBV4-1 and TRBJ2-3; 14 bases are a match to TRBD2. J lost 0 bases, V lost 2 bases, and 10 bases had no gene match. The CDR3 is made up of 20 amino acids. Germline assignment: CDR1 MGHRA and CDR2 YSYEKL. CDR3 region: CASSQPGLAGGIGSTDTQYF. The CDR3 DNA reads as TGCGCCAGCAGCCAACCAGGACTAGCGGGGGGAATTGGGAGCACAGATACGCAGTATTTT.

Concerning this clone: This specimen includes other DNA sequences encoding the same CDR3. The chain uses TRBV7-3 and TRBJ2-5; no firm D call. In germline, CDR1 is SGHTA, CDR2 FQGTGA. This CDR3 contains 14 residues. V was shortened by 5 bases and J by 5 bases, with 15 bases between the two germline ends. CDR3 sequence: CASSLRAGSETQYF. The CDR3 coding sequence is TGTGCCAGCAGCCTTCGCGCAGGTTCTGAGACCCAGTACTTC.

This chain joins TRBV6-1 and TRBJ1-6; D unresolved. CDR1 is MNHNS, CDR2 SASEGT, per germline. The V end lost 0 bases, the J end lost 8 bases, and 5 bases lay between the germline ends. The CDR3 extends over 13 amino acids. The chain's CDR3 is CASSEAMDSPLHF. CDR3 bases: TGTGCCAGCAGTGAAGCGATGGATTCACCCCTCCACTTT.

The chain links TRBV7-3 to TRBJ2-1, with D possibly matching TRBD1 (5 bases). Looked up from germline, CDR1 is SGHTA and CDR2 is FQGTGA. This CDR3 region has 16 residues. Trimming cost V 2 bases and J 1 base, with 12 bases left between them. Written as DNA, the CDR3 is TGTGCCAGCAGCTTAGGGGCGGTAGGGTCCTACAATGAGCAGTTCTTC. The encoded protein is CASSLGAVGSYNEQFF.